What follows are 5 T cell receptor beta chains derived from one specimen sequenced in a study of blood T cell repertoires in COVID-19. Some clones are missing from TCRdb's copy, which holds only in-frame ones; the method was immunoSEQ multiplex PCR. This repertoire shows 250,000 to 400,000 clones, about 87% found once; its top ten account for roughly 1.7%. Input material: peripheral blood. The origin of the receptors is a woman younger than 45 with COVID-19, enrolled during active disease.

The chain joins TRBV27 to TRBJ2-3; weak D call: TRBD2 (8 bases). Germline CDR1 and CDR2: MNHEY and SMNVEV (reference sequence). The CDR3 loop spans 20 amino acids. Trimming removed 4 bases from V and 3 bases from J, with 29 bases in between. As DNA, the CDR3 is TGTGCCAGCAGTTCCCGGGACAACAGGGGAATAGCGGGGAATACAGATACGCAGTATTTT. Translated, it gives CASSSRDNRGIAGNTDTQYF.

The chain has TRBV15 and TRBJ2-1, with D perhaps TRBD1 (7 bases). CDR3 length: 13 residues. Germline-derived CDR1 and CDR2 are LNHNV and YYDKDF (reference sequence). V shed 7 bases and J shed 6 bases, with 13 bases lying between them. CDR3 sequence: CATTGGMVNEQFF. The CDR3 nucleotides read TGTGCCACCACAGGGGGGATGGTCAATGAGCAGTTCTTC.

V usage is TRBV5-4 and J usage is TRBJ2-1, with 9 bases lining up with TRBD1. This CDR3 has 18 amino acids. After removal of 4 bases from V and 4 bases from J, the junction contained 15 bases not matched to a gene. The germline V gene has CDR1 SGHNT and CDR2 YYREEE (reference sequence). The CDR3 coding sequence is TGTGCCAGCAGCCCTTGGAGTCAGAGGACAGGGGATTACAATGAGCAGTTCTTC. It translates to CASSPWSQRTGDYNEQFF.

The chain uses TRBV7-8 and TRBJ1-2; D might be TRBD1 (5 bases). The CDR3 totals 15 residues. Trimming removed 5 bases at V and 8 bases at J, with 21 bases between. Per the germline V gene, CDR1 is SGHVS and CDR2 is FQNEAQ. The CDR3: CASSPTAGDEQGYTF. The CDR3 DNA is TGTGCCAGCAGCCCGACGGCGGGGGATGAACAAGGCTACACCTTC.

The J gene is TRBJ1-2, the V gene TRBV3-1 (or the pseudogene TRBV3-2), with 10 bases fitting TRBD1. The CDR3 is 17 residues long. V was pared by 5 bases and J by 5 bases, with 14 bases of the junction left unmatched. Germline values: CDR1 LGHDT, CDR2 YNNKEL (reference sequence). The CDR3 protein is CASSGQVGTGVGYGYTF. The CDR3 nucleotides read TGTGCCAGCAGCGGCCAGGTCGGGACAGGGGTTGGTTATGGCTACACCTTC.